This entry lists 32 T cell receptor beta chains sequenced from one sample in a study of a mutant IDH1 vaccine in newly diagnosed glioma. No antigens are known for them. As to time point: week 35, safety follow-up. Every vaccination contained 300 ug of the mutant IDH1 20-mer peptide and was paired with topical imiquimod. Profiled with immunoSEQ multiplex PCR; TCRdb holds only in-frame clones, not every one. The repertoire consists of around 60,000 clones, with around 80% occurring once and the leading ten covering 3.5% to 5%. Sample: PBMCs, taken from a glioma patient whose treatment included an IDH1 peptide vaccine. The receptor set was obtained from a man aged 25-45 years with glioma.

This chain connects TRBV10-3 to TRBJ1-5, with D hard to call. CDR3 size: 15 residues. The germline gives CDR1 ENHRY, CDR2 SYGVKD. V gave up 2 bases and J gave up 7 bases, with 15 bases separating them. The CDR3 DNA follows: TGTGCCATCAGTGAGACTATTGAGGGCCGACAGCCCCAGCATTTT. Translation: CAISETIEGRQPQHF.

V gene TRBV9 combines with J gene TRBJ2-7, with 9 positions matching TRBD2. This CDR3 has 15 amino acids. The germline gives CDR1 SGDLS, CDR2 YYNGEE. Germline trimming cut 0 bases from V and 3 bases from J; bases unmatched to any gene: 4. The CDR3 DNA is TGTGCCAGCAGCGTAGAGGATAGCGGGGGCTACGAGCAGTACTTC. Amino acids: CASSVEDSGGYEQYF.

The chain has TRBV11-2 and TRBJ2-1; 9 positions agree with TRBD2. Unmatched junction bases numbered 8, after V lost 5 bases and J lost 6 bases. The length of the CDR3 is 15 residues. CDR1 is SGHAT, CDR2 FQNNGV, per germline. The DNA for the CDR3 is TGTGCCAGCAGCGAGGCGGGGGGGAGCATCAATGAGCAGTTCTTC. Amino acid sequence: CASSEAGGSINEQFF.

V is TRBV5-1 and J is TRBJ1-6; no clear D gene. The V gene lost 5 bases and the J gene lost 6 bases, with 9 bases spanning the gap. Germline loops: CDR1 SGHRS, CDR2 YFSETQ. There are 13 residues in the CDR3. CDR3 sequence reads: CASREEGNSPLHF. Written as DNA, the CDR3 is TGCGCCAGCAGGGAAGAGGGTAATTCACCCCTCCACTTT. Full variable domain (missing parts from reference TRBV5-1 and TRBJ1-6): KAGVTQTPRYLIKTRGQQVTLSCSPISGHRSVSWYQQTPGQGLQFLFEYFSETQRNKGNFPGRFSGRQFSNSRSEMNVSTLELGDSALYLCASREEGNSPLHFGNGTRLTVT.

In its sample, this clone was seen a few times. The chain links TRBV6-6 to TRBJ1-1; D gene ambiguous. CDR1 is MNHNY, CDR2 SVGAGI, per germline (reference sequence). V lost 2 bases and J 4 bases, leaving 8 bases between the germline ends. This CDR3 contains 13 residues. CDR3 sequence reads: CASSYGEFTEAFF. The CDR3 DNA is TGTGCCAGCAGTTACGGGGAGTTCACTGAAGCTTTCTTT.

This chain links TRBV2 with TRBJ2-7; maybe TRBD1 (5 bases). Germline CDR1 reads SNHLY; CDR2 reads FYNNEI. With 1 base removed from V and 0 bases from J, the gap between germline ends came to 10 bases. The CDR3 loop spans 15 amino acids. CDR3 bases: TGTGCCAGCAGTGAAGGGGTACAGGCCTCCTACGAGCAGTACTTC. Its translation is CASSEGVQASYEQYF.

The J gene is TRBJ2-5, the V gene TRBV9, with D perhaps matching TRBD1 (7 bases). CDR1 and CDR2 (germline): SGDLS, YYNGEE. This CDR3 spans 15 amino acids. Trimming shortened V by 6 bases and J by 4 bases, and 19 bases separated the two germline ends. CDR3 DNA sequence: TGTGCCAGCAACCTAGGAGGGGGCTGGAGAGAGACCCAGTACTTC. Translation gives CASNLGGGWRETQYF.

The chain combines TRBV25-1 with TRBJ1-4; D is unclear. From germline, CDR1 is MGHDK and CDR2 SYGVNS. V lost 4 bases and J 5 bases, leaving 17 bases between the germline ends. This CDR3 comprises 16 residues. For the CDR3, the DNA is TGTGCCAGCAGTGCCCCCCGCCAGGCGCTAAATGAAAAACTGTTTTTT. Protein product: CASSAPRQALNEKLFF.

The chain is built from TRBV27 and TRBJ2-1; D perhaps matches TRBD1 (5 bases). Germline-derived CDR1 and CDR2 are MNHEY and SMNVEV (reference sequence). The CDR3 has 15 residues. V lost 5 bases, J lost 7 bases, and 18 bases lay in between. As DNA, the CDR3 is TGTGCCAGCAGTGGTCCGACAGAGATCTTAAATGAGCAGTTCTTC. It translates to CASSGPTEILNEQFF.

The count of this clone is one. The rearrangement joins TRBV27 to TRBJ2-7; 8 nucleotides line up with TRBD1. The V segment lost 0 bases and the J segment 5 bases; nucleotides outside the gene matches: 3. The germline CDR1 and CDR2 sequences are MNHEY and SMNVEV (reference sequence). The CDR3 contains 14 residues. The CDR3 loop reads CASSLSPGGNEQYF. Written as DNA, the CDR3 is TGTGCCAGCAGTTTATCCCCAGGGGGCAACGAGCAGTACTTC.

V is TRBV5-5 and J is TRBJ1-3, with D tentatively TRBD1 (5 bases). Trimming left V 2 bases short and J 7 bases short, with 10 bases between. The CDR3 length is 13 residues. Per the germline V gene, CDR1 is SGHKS and CDR2 is YYEKEE (reference sequence). The CDR3 nucleotides read TGTGCCAGCAGCTTTGGCAGGGAGAACACCATATATTTT. It yields the protein CASSFGRENTIYF.

The V call is TRBV2, the J call TRBJ2-2; D is possibly TRBD1 (6 bases). Per the germline V gene, CDR1 is SNHLY and CDR2 is FYNNEI. V lost 5 bases, J lost 4 bases, and 20 bases lay in between. The CDR3 is 17 amino acids. CDR3 nucleotide sequence: TGTGCCAGCAGTAAGAAGGGGGTAGAGCCTGGCACCGGGGAGCTGTTTTTT. Translation: CASSKKGVEPGTGELFF.

The chain employs TRBV10-3 and TRBJ1-1; 9 nucleotides align to TRBD1. The CDR3 spans 16 residues. CDR1 ENHRY and CDR2 SYGVKD come from the germline V gene. Losses at the gene ends were 6 bases for V and 2 bases for J; bases not matched to a gene: 10. The CDR3 loop is CAISVGTGIGNTEAFF. CDR3 coding DNA: TGTGCCATCAGCGTCGGGACAGGGATCGGAAACACTGAAGCTTTCTTT.

The genes are TRBV5-4 and TRBJ1-1; the D gene is possibly TRBD1 (6 bases). The germline V and J ends were trimmed by 1 base and 1 base, with 20 bases remaining between them. Germline V gene data show CDR1 as SGHNT and CDR2 as YYREEE (reference sequence). The CDR3 covers 18 residues. CDR3 region: CASSLRLPSGAGNTEAFF. The DNA for the CDR3 is TGTGCCAGCAGCTTGCGATTACCCTCAGGGGCCGGGAACACTGAAGCTTTCTTT. The entire variable domain, with the rest obtained from reference TRBV5-4 and TRBJ1-1, is as follows: ETGVTQSPTHLIKTRGQQVTLRCSSQSGHNTVSWYQQALGQGPQFIFQYYREEENGRGNFPPRFSGLQFPNYSSELNVNALELDDSALYLCASSLRLPSGAGNTEAFFGQGTRLTVV.

The gene calls are TRBV7-2 and TRBJ2-2; 10 bases are a match to TRBD2. Germline V lookup: CDR1 SGHTA, CDR2 FQGNSA. The CDR3 loop spans 16 amino acids. V was pared by 7 bases and J by 3 bases, with 8 bases of the junction left unmatched. The CDR3 DNA follows: TGTGCCAGCAAAGGGGGACTAGCGCCTTACACCGGGGAGCTGTTTTTT. Its protein is CASKGGLAPYTGELFF.

V usage is TRBV6-1 and J usage is TRBJ1-4; D uncertain. The length of the CDR3 is 14 residues. The germline CDR1 and CDR2 sequences are MNHNS and SASEGT. The V and J ends lost 8 bases and 0 bases respectively, with 10 bases between them. The CDR3 loop reads CASGLTTTNEKLFF. The CDR3 DNA follows: TGTGCCAGCGGCCTAACGACAACTAATGAAAAACTGTTTTTT.

On this clone: An end of the junction does not agree with germline; a read error may underlie this. The gene calls are TRBV19 and TRBJ1-2; 7 bases match TRBD1. Germline CDR1 is LNHDA and CDR2 is SQIVND (reference sequence). The CDR3 sequence is 13 residues long. CDR3 DNA sequence: TGTGCCAGTAGGATAGACAGGGTCGGCGGCTACACCTTC. This encodes CASRIDRVGGYTF.

The chain has TRBV5-1 and TRBJ1-5; maybe TRBD1 (6 bases). Germline V lookup: CDR1 SGHRS, CDR2 YFSETQ. This CDR3 is built from 14 residues. V was cut by 4 bases and J by 4 bases, with 12 bases left in between. The CDR3 here is CASSPEGGNQPQHF. In DNA form, the CDR3 reads TGCGCCAGCAGCCCGGAGGGGGGTAATCAGCCCCAGCATTTT.

A few counts support this clone. The J gene is TRBJ1-1, the V gene TRBV6-1; D might be TRBD1 (6 bases). CDR1 is MNHNS and CDR2 is SASEGT in the germline V gene. CDR3 length: 14 residues. Trimming shortened V by 6 bases and J by 3 bases, and 14 bases separated the two germline ends. CDR3 protein: CASRPGARDTEAFF. The DNA of the CDR3 is TGTGCCAGCAGGCCAGGGGCGAGAGACACTGAAGCTTTCTTT.

The chain combines TRBV29-1 with TRBJ1-3; D not certain. V gave up 3 bases and J gave up 2 bases, with 5 bases separating them. CDR1 is SQVTM, CDR2 ANQGSEA, per germline. This CDR3 has 12 amino acids. The CDR3 region has the DNA TGCAGCGTTGAGACACCTGGAAACACCATATATTTT. It encodes CSVETPGNTIYF. The variable domain in full, with the rest retrieved from reference TRBV29-1 and TRBJ1-3, is SAVISQKPSRDICQRGTSLTIQCQVDSQVTMMFWYRQQPGQSLTLIATANQGSEATYESGFVIDKFPISRPNLTFSTLTVSNMSPEDSSIYLCSVETPGNTIYFGEGSWLTVV.

The chain carries TRBV7-9 and TRBJ1-2; D not resolved. The CDR3 is 15 amino acids. Germline V gene lookup returns CDR1 SEHNR and CDR2 FQNEAQ (reference sequence). V was shortened by 3 bases and J by 0 bases, with 11 bases between the two germline ends. The CDR3 DNA follows: TGTGCCAGCAGCTTTCCCGCGGTTACTAACTATGGCTACACCTTC. Residues: CASSFPAVTNYGYTF.

The V gene is TRBV28, the J gene TRBJ2-5, with D perhaps TRBD1 (5 bases). V was cut by 4 bases and J by 7 bases, with 13 bases left in between. CDR1 is MDHEN, CDR2 SYDVKM, per germline. CDR3 length: 13 amino acids. The CDR3 protein is CASSSPGHWTQYF. As DNA, the CDR3 is TGTGCCAGCAGTTCTCCAGGACATTGGACCCAGTACTTC.

The chain links TRBV11-2 to TRBJ2-7; 8 bases match TRBD1. The CDR3 is 15 amino acids. Germline values: CDR1 SGHAT, CDR2 FQNNGV. V was pared by 5 bases and J by 3 bases, with 9 bases of the junction left unmatched. In DNA form, the CDR3 reads TGTGCCAGCAGCCCCGGACAGGGAAAGGTCTACGAGCAGTACTTC. Its translation is CASSPGQGKVYEQYF.

The sample holds one count of this clone. The genes are TRBV5-1 and TRBJ2-7; D remains unclear. With 3 bases removed from V and 7 bases from J, the gap between germline ends came to 23 bases. Germline V gene data show CDR1 as SGHRS and CDR2 as YFSETQ. The CDR3 length is 16 residues. The CDR3 loop reads CASSSLAALSWGEQYF. In DNA, the CDR3 is TGCGCCAGCAGCTCCCTTGCGGCCCTTTCGTGGGGAGAGCAGTACTTC.

This chain links TRBV7-9 with TRBJ1-1, with D unresolved. Looked up from germline, CDR1 is SEHNR and CDR2 is FQNEAQ (reference sequence). V was cut by 3 bases and J by 5 bases, with 13 bases left in between. The length of the CDR3 is 14 residues. The CDR3 region is CASSFVLSGTEAFF. The CDR3 nucleotides read TGTGCCAGCAGCTTCGTGCTCAGTGGGACTGAAGCTTTCTTT.

The chain carries TRBV14 and TRBJ2-3, with TRBD1 matching over 10 bases. Germline V CDR1 and CDR2: SGHDN, FVKESK. The CDR3 covers 16 residues. After removal of 2 bases from V and 3 bases from J, the junction contained 5 bases not matched to a gene. DNA for the CDR3: TGTGCCAGCAGCCAACACAGGGGACAGGGGACAGATACGCAGTATTTT. Its protein product is CASSQHRGQGTDTQYF. The full variable domain, rest sourced from reference TRBV14 and TRBJ2-3, is EAGVTQFPSHSVIEKGQTVTLRCDPISGHDNLYWYRRVMGKEIKFLLHFVKESKQDESGMPNNRFLAERTGGTYSTLKVQPAELEDSGVYFCASSQHRGQGTDTQYFGPGTRLTVL.

The chain has TRBV5-1 and TRBJ2-2; tentatively, D is TRBD2 (6 bases). Looked up from germline, CDR1 is SGHRS and CDR2 is YFSETQ. V was pared by 1 base and J by 3 bases, with 10 bases between. The CDR3 sequence is 15 residues long. The CDR3 spells CASSLRGDYTGELFF. The CDR3 region has the DNA TGCGCCAGCAGCTTGAGAGGGGACTACACCGGGGAGCTGTTTTTT. The full variable domain, rest sourced from reference TRBV5-1 and TRBJ2-2, is KAGVTQTPRYLIKTRGQQVTLSCSPISGHRSVSWYQQTPGQGLQFLFEYFSETQRNKGNFPGRFSGRQFSNSRSEMNVSTLELGDSALYLCASSLRGDYTGELFFGEGSRLTVL.

This clone was seen a single time. The rearrangement joins TRBV6-5 to TRBJ2-7, with a weak D call TRBD1 (5 bases). Between the trimmed V and J ends, which lost 4 bases and 0 bases, there was a span of 10 bases. Germline V CDR1 and CDR2: MNHEY, SVGAGI. This CDR3 has 14 residues. CDR3 sequence: CASSLTVNSYEQYF. The CDR3 nucleotides are TGTGCCAGCAGTTTGACAGTAAACTCCTACGAGCAGTACTTC.

CDR3 loop: CASSSRGGTGADTQYF. CDR3 nucleotides: TGCGCCAGCAGCTCCAGAGGGGGGACGGGCGCAGATACGCAGTATTTT. This chain links TRBV5-1 with TRBJ2-3, with D perhaps assigned TRBD1 or TRBD2 (6 bases each). The CDR3 sequence is 16 residues long. The V and J ends lost 3 bases and 4 bases respectively, with 18 bases between them. Germline-derived CDR1 and CDR2 are SGHRS and YFSETQ.

This chain joins TRBV10-3 and TRBJ1-1, with 10 bases lining up with TRBD1. The CDR3 runs 15 residues. CDR1 and CDR2 (germline): ENHRY, SYGVKD. The trim removed 6 bases at V and 1 base at J, leaving 5 bases unmatched. CDR3 sequence: CAISDRGPRNTEAFF. CDR3 DNA: TGTGCCATCAGCGACAGGGGGCCACGGAACACTGAAGCTTTCTTT.

This sequence joins TRBV15 and TRBJ2-1; the match to TRBD2 covers 7 bases. The CDR3 has 17 residues. CDR1 and CDR2 (germline): LNHNV, YYDKDF (reference sequence). The ends lost 0 bases at V and 4 bases at J; junction bases unmatched: 9. The chain's CDR3 is CATSRDRGGGTYNEQFF. The CDR3 DNA is TGTGCCACCAGCAGAGATCGAGGCGGGGGTACATACAATGAGCAGTTCTTC.

This chain connects TRBV10-3 to TRBJ1-1; D is unresolved. The CDR3 extends over 13 amino acids. V was clipped by 7 bases and J by 8 bases, with 17 bases between them. Germline V gives CDR1 ENHRY, CDR2 SYGVKD. CDR3 nucleotides: TGTGCCATCACCGACTGGAAGCATAAAGAAGCTTTCTTT. This encodes CAITDWKHKEAFF.